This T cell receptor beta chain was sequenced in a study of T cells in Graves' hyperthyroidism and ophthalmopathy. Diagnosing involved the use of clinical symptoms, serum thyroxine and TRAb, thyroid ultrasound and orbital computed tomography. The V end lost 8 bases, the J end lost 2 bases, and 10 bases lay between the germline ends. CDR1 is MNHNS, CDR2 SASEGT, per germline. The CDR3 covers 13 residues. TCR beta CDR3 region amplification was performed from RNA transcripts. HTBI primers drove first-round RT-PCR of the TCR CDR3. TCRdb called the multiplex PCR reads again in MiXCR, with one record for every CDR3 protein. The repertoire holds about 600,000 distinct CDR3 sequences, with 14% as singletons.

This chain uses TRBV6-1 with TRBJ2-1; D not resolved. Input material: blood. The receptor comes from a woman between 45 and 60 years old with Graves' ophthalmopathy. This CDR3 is CASCRSPYNEQFF. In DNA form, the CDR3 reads TGTGCCAGCTGTAGGTCCCCCTACAATGAGCAGTTCTTC.